These 32 T cell receptor beta chains originate from one sample sequenced in a study of OX40 agonist ivuxolimab in advanced cancers. Profiling relied on immunoSEQ multiplex PCR, and the TCRdb table lists in-frame clones only, not all of them. The table has some 25,000 clones, about four fifths seen once; the top ten hold roughly 33%. Sequencing was performed on CD4+ or CD8+ T cells sorted from blood, taken in a trial of the OX40 agonist ivuxolimab. These receptors were obtained from an adult with an advanced solid tumor such as melanoma, head and neck, liver or kidney cancer.

The chain combines TRBV7-9 with TRBJ1-2; no firm D call. The CDR3 length is 13 residues. Per the germline V gene, CDR1 is SEHNR and CDR2 is FQNEAQ (reference sequence). V shed 3 bases and J shed 4 bases, with 9 bases lying between them. CDR3 DNA sequence: TGTGCCAGCAGCTTGGACGGCGCCTATGGCTACACCTTC. Translating gives CASSLDGAYGYTF.

The chain uses TRBV6-1 and TRBJ2-3, with D hard to call. V shed 2 bases and J shed 2 bases, with 14 bases lying between them. The CDR3 totals 16 residues. From germline, CDR1 is MNHNS and CDR2 SASEGT. In DNA form, the CDR3 reads TGTGCCAGCAGTGAATGGGCTAGTACCTTCACAGATACGCAGTATTTT. Translated, it gives CASSEWASTFTDTQYF.

This clone was observed once. The J gene is TRBJ1-2, the V gene TRBV28, with 9 bases aligning to TRBD1. The germline V gene has CDR1 MDHEN and CDR2 SYDVKM. There are 18 residues in the CDR3. V lost 2 bases, J lost 3 bases, and 13 bases stayed unmatched. The CDR3 nucleotides are TGTGCCAGCAGTTTAGAGGTTTTCTCCGGGACAGGGTACTATGGCTACACCTTC. Translating it yields CASSLEVFSGTGYYGYTF.

The chain is built from TRBV15 and TRBJ1-1; perhaps TRBD1 as D (5 bases). The length of the CDR3 is 14 residues. V was pared by 4 bases and J by 4 bases, with 13 bases between. The germline V gene encodes CDR1 LNHNV and CDR2 YYDKDF (reference sequence). The CDR3 loop reads CATSTPGMVTEAFF. As DNA, the CDR3 is TGTGCCACCAGCACCCCAGGGATGGTCACTGAAGCTTTCTTT.

DNA of the CDR3: TGCGCCAGCAGCTTGTACTTATTAGGAGGGAACACTGAAGCTTTCTTT. As protein: CASSLYLLGGNTEAFF. The gene calls are TRBV5-1 and TRBJ1-1; D gene uncertain. This CDR3 contains 16 residues. The V gene lost 1 base and the J gene lost 1 base, with 14 bases spanning the gap. The germline V gene encodes CDR1 SGHRS and CDR2 YFSETQ.

The J gene is TRBJ2-1, the V gene TRBV10-2; D may be TRBD1 (5 bases). The CDR3 sequence is 13 residues long. The germline V gene has CDR1 WSHSY and CDR2 SAAADI. The V gene lost 8 bases and the J gene lost 2 bases, with 10 bases spanning the gap. The CDR3 sequence: CASAWGAYNEQFF. The CDR3 DNA sequence: TGCGCCAGCGCTTGGGGCGCCTACAATGAGCAGTTCTTC.

This chain uses TRBV6-5 with TRBJ2-3; D gene uncertain. Germline loops: CDR1 MNHEY, CDR2 SVGAGI. V lost 2 bases and J lost 2, with 5 bases in between. The length of the CDR3 is 13 residues. In DNA, the CDR3 is TGTGCCAGCAGTTACAGGGTCACAGATACGCAGTATTTT. Protein: CASSYRVTDTQYF.

V usage is TRBV13 and J usage is TRBJ2-3; TRBD2 is a possible D gene (6 bases). V was clipped by 7 bases and J by 0 bases, with 17 bases between them. CDR3 size: 16 residues. CDR1 PRHDT and CDR2 FYEKMQ come from the germline V gene (reference sequence). The CDR3, as DNA: TGTGCCAGCATCGAGGGAGGCAGGTCTAGCACAGATACGCAGTATTTT. Protein: CASIEGGRSSTDTQYF.

The chain carries TRBV9 and TRBJ2-2, with 9 bases aligning to TRBD1. J was trimmed by 5 bases and V by 4 bases; bases with no gene match: 6. Germline assignment: CDR1 SGDLS and CDR2 YYNGEE. The length of the CDR3 is 15 residues. For the CDR3, the DNA is TGTGCCAGCAGCCCCGGGGGGACAGGGACCGGGGAGCTGTTTTTT. Translation gives CASSPGGTGTGELFF.

The rearrangement joins TRBV5-6 to TRBJ2-3; no reliable D call. This CDR3 has 11 residues. Trimming stripped 5 bases from V and 6 bases from J, with 7 bases between. From germline, CDR1 is SGHDT and CDR2 YYEEEE. The CDR3 reads CASRVSDTQYF. In DNA form, the CDR3 reads TGTGCCAGCAGAGTGTCTGATACGCAGTATTTT.

The chain joins TRBV9 to TRBJ2-5; 8 bases map to TRBD1. J lost 2 bases, V lost 1 base, and 13 bases had no gene match. The CDR3 spans 18 residues. Germline CDR1 SGDLS, CDR2 YYNGEE. This CDR3 is CASSVNPGTGEPQETQYF. The CDR3 DNA sequence: TGTGCCAGCAGCGTAAATCCCGGGACAGGAGAACCTCAAGAGACCCAGTACTTC.

This clone appeared once. V and J are TRBV5-6 and TRBJ2-3, with 7 bases identical to TRBD1. Germline CDR1 is SGHDT and CDR2 is YYEEEE. This CDR3 has 16 residues. J was trimmed by 1 base and V by 4 bases; bases with no gene match: 9. CDR3 loop: CASSLWAQGGTDTQYF. The CDR3 nucleotides are TGTGCCAGCAGCCTGTGGGCCCAGGGGGGCACAGATACGCAGTATTTT.

V usage is TRBV5-1 and J usage is TRBJ2-7, with a weak D call TRBD2 (5 bases). Germline V CDR1 and CDR2: SGHRS, YFSETQ. V gave up 0 bases and J gave up 0 bases, with 10 bases separating them. CDR3 length: 15 residues. The CDR3 sequence: CASSLESGYSYEQYF. The CDR3 DNA is TGCGCCAGCAGCTTGGAGTCGGGGTACTCCTACGAGCAGTACTTC.

The chain couples TRBV13 to TRBJ2-3, with a weak D call TRBD1 (5 bases). The CDR3 covers 15 residues. Germline CDR1 and CDR2: PRHDT and FYEKMQ (reference sequence). Between the trimmed V and J ends, which lost 4 bases and 0 bases, there was a span of 11 bases. The CDR3 nucleotides read TGTGCCAGCAGCTCCAACCAGGGTAGCACAGATACGCAGTATTTT. The encoded protein is CASSSNQGSTDTQYF. Combining the CDR3 with reference TRBV13 and TRBJ2-3 gives the whole variable domain AAGVIQSPRHLIKEKRETATLKCYPIPRHDTVYWYQQGPGQDPQFLISFYEKMQSDKGSIPDRFSAQQFSDYHSELNMSSLELGDSALYFCASSSNQGSTDTQYFGPGTRLTVL.

V and J are TRBV6-5 and TRBJ1-1; 9 bases fit TRBD1. Losses at the gene ends were 7 bases for V and 5 bases for J; bases not matched to a gene: 8. This CDR3 contains 14 residues. Germline CDR1 and CDR2: MNHEY and SVGAGI. The CDR3 DNA follows: TGTGCCAGCAAACCATGGACAGGGGAAACTGAAGCTTTCTTT. It encodes CASKPWTGETEAFF.

The chain carries TRBV4-1 and TRBJ2-7; D is undetermined. CDR1 is MGHRA and CDR2 is YSYEKL in the germline V gene. This CDR3 has 14 amino acids. V dropped 4 bases and J dropped 6 bases, with 16 bases sitting between them. The CDR3 sequence is CASSPGRNSGEQYF. The CDR3 bases are TGCGCCAGCAGCCCGGGTAGGAACTCGGGCGAGCAGTACTTC.

The chain has TRBV11-1 and TRBJ1-2, with D perhaps matching TRBD1 (5 bases). Germline loops: CDR1 SGHAT, CDR2 FQDESV (reference sequence). The CDR3 has 13 residues. With 4 bases removed from V and 4 bases from J, the gap between germline ends came to 10 bases. The CDR3 loop reads CASSSDTAYGYTF. In DNA form, the CDR3 reads TGTGCCAGCAGCTCGGACACAGCCTATGGCTACACCTTC.

This chain links TRBV21-1 with TRBJ2-1; the table's D call TRBD2 went unverified against the DNA. TRBV21-1 is annotated as a pseudogene. The CDR3 has 16 residues. Here the CDR3 reads CASSLTGTRGYNEQFF. CDR3 nucleotide sequence: TGTGCCAGCAGCCTTACCGGGACTAGAGGCTACAATGAGCAGTTCTTC.

CDR3 coding DNA: TGTGCCAGTACTTCCCTAGCGGGAGAGACCCAGTACTTC. This encodes CASTSLAGETQYF. V and J are TRBV19 and TRBJ2-5; 8 bases fit TRBD2. The CDR3 is 13 residues long. Losses at the gene ends were 7 bases for V and 4 bases for J; bases not matched to a gene: 5. Germline assignment: CDR1 LNHDA and CDR2 SQIVND (reference sequence).

This clone was seen more than once but under ten times. This chain connects TRBV7-9 to TRBJ2-7; tentative D call: TRBD1 (6 bases). Trimming cost V 5 bases and J 2 bases, with 10 bases left between them. This CDR3 has 13 amino acids. CDR1 and CDR2 (germline): SEHNR, FQNEAQ (reference sequence). The CDR3: CASSPGQTYEQYF. As DNA, the CDR3 is TGTGCCAGCAGCCCCGGACAGACCTACGAGCAGTACTTC.

By frequency in the sample, this clone is medium-sized (0.01 to 0.1%). The rearrangement uses TRBV4-1 and TRBJ2-7, with a weak D call TRBD1 (6 bases). This CDR3 contains 15 residues. V dropped 1 base and J dropped 3 bases, with 13 bases sitting between them. The germline CDR1 and CDR2 sequences are MGHRA and YSYEKL. The CDR3 sequence is CASSQGGGRIYEQYF. The CDR3 DNA reads as TGCGCCAGCAGCCAAGGAGGGGGTCGGATCTACGAGCAGTACTTC.

In its sample, this clone was seen a few times. V gene TRBV6-5 combines with J gene TRBJ2-7; TRBD1 might be the D (5 bases). The germline gives CDR1 MNHEY, CDR2 SVGAGI. V was pared by 5 bases and J by 2 bases, with 10 bases between. The CDR3 consists of 13 residues. The CDR3 sequence is CASSLTVTYEQYF. CDR3 nucleotide sequence: TGTGCCAGCAGTCTGACAGTAACCTACGAGCAGTACTTC.

V gene TRBV13 combines with J gene TRBJ2-5; 7 positions agree with TRBD2. V lost 0 bases and J lost 5; bases outside the gene matches: 6. CDR3 length equals 15 residues. CDR1 and CDR2 (germline): PRHDT, FYEKMQ (reference sequence). The CDR3 reads CASSLGGRAPETQYF. CDR3 coding DNA: TGTGCCAGCAGCTTAGGTGGGAGGGCCCCGGAGACCCAGTACTTC.

The chain employs TRBV7-3 and TRBJ2-3, with 8 bases identical to TRBD1. The CDR3 loop spans 18 amino acids. In germline, CDR1 is SGHTA, CDR2 FQGTGA. V lost 1 base, J lost 0 bases, and 9 bases stayed unmatched. The CDR3 sequence is CASSLIGTGASSTDTQYF. CDR3 DNA sequence: TGTGCCAGCAGCTTAATCGGGACAGGTGCGTCTAGCACAGATACGCAGTATTTT.

V is TRBV2 and J is TRBJ2-1; 13 bases fit TRBD2. J lost 2 bases, V lost 2 bases, and 9 bases had no gene match. In germline, CDR1 is SNHLY, CDR2 FYNNEI. The CDR3 spans 19 residues. CDR3 amino acids: CASSESPGTSGKTYNEQFF. The DNA for the CDR3 is TGTGCCAGCAGTGAATCCCCCGGGACTAGCGGGAAGACCTACAATGAGCAGTTCTTC.

There are a few counts of this clone. The gene calls are TRBV11-2 and TRBJ2-5; D is ambiguous. Trimming cost V 2 bases and J 2 bases, with 9 bases left between them. The CDR3 consists of 14 residues. Per germline, CDR1 SGHAT and CDR2 FQNNGV. This CDR3 reads CASSLHGLQETQYF. As DNA, the CDR3 is TGTGCCAGCAGCTTACATGGATTACAAGAGACCCAGTACTTC. Based on the CDR3 plus reference TRBV11-2 and TRBJ2-5, the full variable domain is EAGVAQSPRYKIIEKRQSVAFWCNPISGHATLYWYQQILGQGPKLLIQFQNNGVVDDSQLPKDRFSAERLKGVDSTLKIQPAKLEDSAVYLCASSLHGLQETQYFGPGTRLLVL.

The DNA for the CDR3 is TGTGCCAGCAGTTCCGGTGCTTGGACAGCTTACAATGAGCAGTTCTTC. Amino acid sequence: CASSSGAWTAYNEQFF. This chain joins TRBV6-5 and TRBJ2-1, with D possibly matching TRBD1 (6 bases). V was shortened by 4 bases and J by 4 bases, with 17 bases between the two germline ends. Germline lookup yields CDR1 MNHEY and CDR2 SVGAGI. The length of the CDR3 is 16 residues.

V and J are TRBV9 and TRBJ2-3; weak D call: TRBD2 (6 bases). This CDR3 comprises 15 residues. The ends were cut back, 1 base at V and 2 bases at J, with 11 bases in the middle. Germline V gene lookup returns CDR1 SGDLS and CDR2 YYNGEE. This CDR3 reads CASSVLASDTDTQYF. The CDR3 DNA follows: TGTGCCAGCAGCGTATTGGCTAGCGACACAGATACGCAGTATTTT.

The CDR3 is CASSETSGNEQFF. CDR3 coding DNA: TGTGCCAGCAGCGAGACTAGCGGGAACGAGCAGTTCTTC. V gene TRBV13 combines with J gene TRBJ2-1, with 11 bases identical to TRBD2. The CDR3 is 13 amino acids. J was trimmed by 10 bases and V by 5 bases; bases with no gene match: 4. Germline CDR1 PRHDT, CDR2 FYEKMQ (reference sequence).

V is TRBV27 and J is TRBJ2-7; D unresolved. CDR1 MNHEY and CDR2 SMNVEV come from the germline V gene (reference sequence). CDR3 length: 15 residues. V was clipped by 2 bases and J by 5 bases, with 16 bases between them. CDR3 protein: CASSLSVGVYDEQYF. The CDR3 DNA follows: TGTGCCAGCAGTTTAAGTGTTGGGGTCTACGACGAGCAGTACTTC.

The chain couples TRBV2 to TRBJ2-5, with 16 nucleotides matching TRBD2. In germline, CDR1 is SNHLY, CDR2 FYNNEI. The CDR3 sequence is 19 residues long. Trimming removed 6 bases from V and 0 bases from J; junction bases left unmatched: 10. CDR3 sequence (DNA): TGTGCCAGCAGCGATACCGGGACTAGCGGGGGGGAGTACCAAGAGACCCAGTACTTC. Protein: CASSDTGTSGGEYQETQYF.

Relative to its sample, this clone is medium-sized. The gene calls are TRBV5-1 and TRBJ2-7; D gene ambiguous. V shed 4 bases and J shed 3 bases, with 5 bases lying between them. The germline V gene has CDR1 SGHRS and CDR2 YFSETQ. The CDR3 runs to 11 residues. Here the CDR3 DNA reads TGCGCCAGCAGCCTGGACTACGAGCAGTACTTC. Translation: CASSLDYEQYF.